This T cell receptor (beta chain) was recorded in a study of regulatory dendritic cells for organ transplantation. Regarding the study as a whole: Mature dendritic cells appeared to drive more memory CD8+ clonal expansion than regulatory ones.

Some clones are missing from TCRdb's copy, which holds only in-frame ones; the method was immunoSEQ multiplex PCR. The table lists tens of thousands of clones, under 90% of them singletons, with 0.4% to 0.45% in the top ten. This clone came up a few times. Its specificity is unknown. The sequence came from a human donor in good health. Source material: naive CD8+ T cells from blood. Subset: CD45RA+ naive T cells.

This chain's CDR3 is CASSYGPGGTEAFF. CDR3 bases: TGTGCCAGCAGTTACGGCCCAGGGGGCACTGAAGCTTTCTTT. V is TRBV6-6 and J is TRBJ1-1; 7 bases match TRBD1. CDR3 length: 14 residues. Trimming cost V 2 bases and J 4 bases; bases outside gene matches: 4. The germline V gene encodes CDR1 MNHNY and CDR2 SVGAGI (reference sequence).